These 17 T cell receptor beta chains share one sample of origin, sequenced in a study of control samples from healthy donors and cancer patients (dated by TCRdb to the early 2020s). Library creation used the immunoSEQ multiplex PCR assay. The table was pulled from immuneACCESS by TCRdb, which kept in-frame rearrangements only. Such tables lose some clones; where checked, under half of the loss comes from unresolved V genes, and the rest has no known cause. For this sample there are hundreds of thousands of clones; 82% appear just once. The ten largest account for about an eighth of the sample. The material sequenced was PBMCs. The origin of the receptors is a woman aged 55 to 70 with lung cancer.

CDR3 loop: CASSSGSGGADTQYF. CDR3 in DNA: TGTGCCAGCTCCTCGGGTAGCGGGGGGGCAGATACGCAGTATTTT. This rearrangement joins TRBV28 to TRBJ2-3; 11 bases match TRBD2. V shed 8 bases, J shed 4 bases, and the junction held 8 bases outside the gene matches. Germline CDR1 MDHEN, CDR2 SYDVKM. The CDR3 loop spans 15 amino acids.

CDR3 DNA: TGTGCCAGCAGTTCCGCCGGGACTGAGAAAGTTGGCTACACCTTC. Its protein product is CASSSAGTEKVGYTF. This chain uses TRBV28 with TRBJ1-2; TRBD1 might be the D (5 bases). The germline V and J ends were trimmed by 4 bases and 7 bases, with 19 bases remaining between them. This CDR3 has 15 residues. Germline V lookup: CDR1 MDHEN, CDR2 SYDVKM.

This clone came up a few times. V usage is TRBV19 and J usage is TRBJ1-1; maybe TRBD1 (6 bases). The CDR3 sequence is 13 residues long. The germline gives CDR1 LNHDA, CDR2 SQIVND (reference sequence). V lost 3 bases and J 1 base, leaving 6 bases between the germline ends. As DNA, the CDR3 is TGTGCCAGTAGTATGGGACAGAACACTGAAGCTTTCTTT. Translation: CASSMGQNTEAFF.

V usage is TRBV5-1 and J usage is TRBJ2-2, with D hard to call. Germline CDR1 SGHRS, CDR2 YFSETQ. Trimming took 5 bases from V and 0 from J, leaving 8 bases between them. The CDR3 is 14 amino acids. As DNA, the CDR3 is TGCGCCAGCAGTGAGGACGCGAACACCGGGGAGCTGTTTTTT. Its protein product is CASSEDANTGELFF.

The chain is built from TRBV2 and TRBJ2-3; 9 bases match TRBD2. CDR1 and CDR2 from the germline V gene are SNHLY and FYNNEI. The CDR3 covers 15 residues. The ends lost 7 bases at V and 4 bases at J; junction bases unmatched: 9. CDR3 region: CASNRLAGYADTQYF. In nucleotides, the CDR3 is TGTGCCAGCAATCGGCTAGCGGGGTATGCAGATACGCAGTATTTT.

The V gene is TRBV7-3, the J gene TRBJ2-1, with TRBD2 matching over 10 bases. This CDR3 comprises 15 residues. Germline trimming cut 5 bases from V and 4 bases from J; bases unmatched to any gene: 5. Germline CDR1 is SGHTA and CDR2 is FQGTGA. In DNA, the CDR3 is TGTGCCAGCAGCCAAGCGGGAGGGCCTTACAATGAGCAGTTCTTC. This gives the protein CASSQAGGPYNEQFF. The full variable domain, its missing parts supplied by reference TRBV7-3 and TRBJ2-1, is GAGVSQTPSNKVTEKGKYVELRCDPISGHTALYWYRQSLGQGPEFLIYFQGTGAADDSGLPNDRFFAVRPEGSVSTLKIQRTERGDSAVYLCASSQAGGPYNEQFFGPGTRLTVL.

CDR3 region: CASSLPFGNRENTGELFF. The CDR3 bases are TGTGCCAGCAGCTTGCCTTTTGGCAACAGAGAGAACACCGGGGAGCTGTTTTTT. V usage is TRBV5-5 and J usage is TRBJ2-2, with D uncertain. Trimming shortened V by 1 base and J by 1 base, and 17 bases separated the two germline ends. The germline V gene has CDR1 SGHKS and CDR2 YYEKEE (reference sequence). The CDR3 loop spans 18 amino acids.

The chain recombines TRBV27 with TRBJ2-7; either TRBD1 or TRBD2 may fit D (5 bases each). V was trimmed by 1 base and J by 1 base, leaving 26 bases between them. The CDR3 is 20 amino acids. Germline CDR1 MNHEY, CDR2 SMNVEV (reference sequence). The CDR3 loop is CASSLFARGPVESGSYEQYF. The CDR3 DNA reads as TGTGCCAGCAGTTTATTTGCTAGGGGACCGGTGGAGAGTGGGTCCTACGAGCAGTACTTC.

The J gene is TRBJ2-3, the V gene TRBV5-5, with no clear D. Germline-derived CDR1 and CDR2 are SGHKS and YYEKEE (reference sequence). The CDR3 contains 13 residues. V was shortened by 0 bases and J by 5 bases, with 7 bases between the two germline ends. CDR3 residues: CASSLASEDTQYF. The CDR3 DNA is TGTGCCAGCAGCTTGGCCTCGGAAGATACGCAGTATTTT.

The chain carries TRBV6-5 and TRBJ1-1, with D possibly matching TRBD1 (5 bases). This CDR3 spans 15 amino acids. CDR1 is MNHEY and CDR2 is SVGAGI in the germline V gene. V lost 0 bases, J lost 0 bases, and 8 bases lay in between. CDR3 sequence reads: CASSYSLTVNTEAFF. The CDR3 DNA reads as TGTGCCAGCAGTTACTCGCTGACAGTGAACACTGAAGCTTTCTTT.

The V gene is TRBV9, the J gene TRBJ2-3; D may correspond to TRBD1 or TRBD2 (6 bases each). Germline CDR1 SGDLS, CDR2 YYNGEE. The CDR3 covers 14 residues. V was shortened by 2 bases and J by 4 bases, with 11 bases between the two germline ends. The CDR3 sequence: CASSVLGGSDTQYF. The CDR3 bases are TGTGCCAGCAGCGTTCTAGGGGGGTCAGATACGCAGTATTTT. Full variable domain (outside the CDR3, taken from reference TRBV9 and TRBJ2-3): DSGVTQTPKHLITATGQRVTLRCSPRSGDLSVYWYQQSLDQGLQFLIQYYNGEERAKGNILERFSAQQFPDLHSELNLSSLELGDSALYFCASSVLGGSDTQYFGPGTRLTVL.

The chain is built from TRBV6-5 and TRBJ1-3, with a tentative D call TRBD1 (6 bases). This CDR3 contains 14 residues. Trimming took off 5 bases at V and 4 bases at J, with 12 bases between the two ends. In germline, CDR1 is MNHEY, CDR2 SVGAGI. CDR3: CASSTTGNGNTIYF. CDR3 nucleotide sequence: TGTGCCAGCAGTACCACAGGGAACGGAAACACCATATATTTT.

The genes are TRBV6-5 and TRBJ2-7; 8 bases align to TRBD1. The germline V gene encodes CDR1 MNHEY and CDR2 SVGAGI. The CDR3 length is 13 residues. V shed 9 bases and J 6 bases; nucleotides not matched to a gene: 10. CDR3 sequence: CASGDRPIGEQYF. CDR3 sequence (DNA): TGTGCCAGTGGGGACAGGCCCATCGGCGAGCAGTACTTC.

The chain has TRBV15 and TRBJ1-2; D might be TRBD1 (5 bases). Germline V lookup: CDR1 LNHNV, CDR2 YYDKDF (reference sequence). Trimming removed 0 bases from V and 7 bases from J, with 12 bases in between. The length of the CDR3 is 14 residues. The CDR3 nucleotides read TGTGCCACCAGCAGAGAGGGGGGAATAGGTGGCTACACCTTC. This translates into CATSREGGIGGYTF.

This clone was recorded once. The chain recombines TRBV2 with TRBJ1-6, with no clear D. CDR1 and CDR2 (germline): SNHLY, FYNNEI. V gave up 5 bases and J gave up 6 bases, with 11 bases separating them. This CDR3 is built from 14 residues. The CDR3 DNA is TGTGCCAGCAGTACGTTGAGCACTAATTCACCCCTCCACTTT. Its translation is CASSTLSTNSPLHF.

This rearrangement joins TRBV20-1 to TRBJ1-2, with D possibly matching TRBD1 (5 bases). Germline V lookup: CDR1 DFQATT, CDR2 SNEGSKA (reference sequence). The CDR3 is made up of 11 amino acids. The V end was cut by 1 base, the J end by 8 bases, with 8 bases between. The DNA of the CDR3 is TGCAGTGCTAGAGCGGGGGTAGGCTACACCTTC. Translating gives CSARAGVGYTF.

The chain combines TRBV11-3 with TRBJ2-3, with D perhaps matching TRBD2 (6 bases). Per germline, CDR1 SGHNT and CDR2 YENEEA. V gave up 0 bases and J gave up 2 bases, with 9 bases separating them. The CDR3 is 15 residues long. The CDR3, as DNA: TGTGCCAGCAGCTTAGACGGGAGCCCCACAGATACGCAGTATTTT. Translated: CASSLDGSPTDTQYF.